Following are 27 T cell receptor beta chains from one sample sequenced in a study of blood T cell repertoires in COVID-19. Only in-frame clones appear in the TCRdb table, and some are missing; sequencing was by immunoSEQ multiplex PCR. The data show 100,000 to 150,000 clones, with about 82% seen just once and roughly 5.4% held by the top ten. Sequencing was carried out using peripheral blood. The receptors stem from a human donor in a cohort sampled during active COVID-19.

CDR3 sequence (DNA): TGTGCCAGCAGTTGGTCAAGTGAGGAAGATACGCAGTATTTT. Translation gives CASSWSSEEDTQYF. The genes are TRBV28 and TRBJ2-3; unclear D gene. V lost 4 bases and J 5 bases, leaving 13 bases between the germline ends. The CDR3 is 14 amino acids. Germline assignment: CDR1 MDHEN and CDR2 SYDVKM.

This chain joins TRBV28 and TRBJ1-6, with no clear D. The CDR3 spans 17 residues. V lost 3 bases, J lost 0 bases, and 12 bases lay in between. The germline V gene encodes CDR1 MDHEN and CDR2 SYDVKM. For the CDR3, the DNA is TGTGCCAGCAGTTTGAAGACACAGAGCTCCTATAATTCACCCCTCCACTTT. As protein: CASSLKTQSSYNSPLHF.

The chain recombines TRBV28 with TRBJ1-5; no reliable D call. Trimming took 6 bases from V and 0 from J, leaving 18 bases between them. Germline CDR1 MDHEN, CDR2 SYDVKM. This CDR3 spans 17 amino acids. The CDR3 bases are TGTGCCAGCAGCCCATCCAGGACTGATTATAGCAATCAGCCCCAGCATTTT. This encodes CASSPSRTDYSNQPQHF.

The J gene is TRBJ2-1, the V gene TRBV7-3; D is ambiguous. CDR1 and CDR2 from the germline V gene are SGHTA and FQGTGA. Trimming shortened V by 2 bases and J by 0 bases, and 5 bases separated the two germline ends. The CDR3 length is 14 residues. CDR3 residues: CASSLLVSYNEQFF. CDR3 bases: TGTGCCAGCAGCTTACTAGTCTCCTACAATGAGCAGTTCTTC.

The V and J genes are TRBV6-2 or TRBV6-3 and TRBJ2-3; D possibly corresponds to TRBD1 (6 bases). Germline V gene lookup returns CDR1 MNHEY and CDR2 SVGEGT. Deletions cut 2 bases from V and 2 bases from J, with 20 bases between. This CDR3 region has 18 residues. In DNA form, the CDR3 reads TGTGCCAGCAGTTACCCCTCCCGGCAGGGGCGGGCCACAGATACGCAGTATTTT. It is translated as CASSYPSRQGRATDTQYF.

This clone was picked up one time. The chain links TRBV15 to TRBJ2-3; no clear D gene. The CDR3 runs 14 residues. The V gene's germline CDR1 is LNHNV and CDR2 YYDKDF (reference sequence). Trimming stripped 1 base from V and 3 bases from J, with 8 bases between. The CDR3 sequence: CATSRGAETDTQYF. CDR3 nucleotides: TGTGCCACCAGCAGAGGGGCCGAGACAGATACGCAGTATTTT.

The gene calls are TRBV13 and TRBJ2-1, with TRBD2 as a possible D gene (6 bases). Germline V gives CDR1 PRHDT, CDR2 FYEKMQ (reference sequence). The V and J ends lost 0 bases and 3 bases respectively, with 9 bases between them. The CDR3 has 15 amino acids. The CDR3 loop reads CASSLGGGFYNEQFF. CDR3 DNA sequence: TGTGCCAGCAGCTTAGGAGGAGGGTTCTACAATGAGCAGTTCTTC. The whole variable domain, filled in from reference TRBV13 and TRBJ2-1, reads AAGVIQSPRHLIKEKRETATLKCYPIPRHDTVYWYQQGPGQDPQFLISFYEKMQSDKGSIPDRFSAQQFSDYHSELNMSSLELGDSALYFCASSLGGGFYNEQFFGPGTRLTVL.

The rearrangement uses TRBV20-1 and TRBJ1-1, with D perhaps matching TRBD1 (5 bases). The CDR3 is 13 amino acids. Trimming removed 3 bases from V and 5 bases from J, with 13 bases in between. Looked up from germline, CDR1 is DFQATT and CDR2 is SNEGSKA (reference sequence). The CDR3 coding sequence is TGCAGTGCTAGTATAGGGGTAGGAACTGAAGCTTTCTTT. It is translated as CSASIGVGTEAFF.

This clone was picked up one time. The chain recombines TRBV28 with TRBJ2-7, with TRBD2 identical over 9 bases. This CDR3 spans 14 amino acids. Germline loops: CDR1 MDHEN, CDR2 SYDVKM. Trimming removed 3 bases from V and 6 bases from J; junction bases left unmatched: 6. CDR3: CASSFEREVGEQYF. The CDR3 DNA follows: TGTGCCAGCAGTTTCGAGCGGGAGGTGGGCGAGCAGTACTTC.

CDR3 bases: TGCGCCAGCAGCCTAATCGGTAATGAAAAACTGTTTTTT. It specifies CASSLIGNEKLFF. The chain links TRBV4-3 to TRBJ1-4; D unresolved. Deletions cut 4 bases from V and 4 bases from J, with 7 bases between. Germline assignment: CDR1 LGHNA and CDR2 YSLEER. The CDR3 extends over 13 amino acids.

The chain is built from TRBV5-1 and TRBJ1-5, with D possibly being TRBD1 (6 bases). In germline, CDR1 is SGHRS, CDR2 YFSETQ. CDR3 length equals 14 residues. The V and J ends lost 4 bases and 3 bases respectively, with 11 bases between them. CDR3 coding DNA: TGCGCCAGCAGCACGGGACACCTCAATCAGCCCCAGCATTTT. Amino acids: CASSTGHLNQPQHF.

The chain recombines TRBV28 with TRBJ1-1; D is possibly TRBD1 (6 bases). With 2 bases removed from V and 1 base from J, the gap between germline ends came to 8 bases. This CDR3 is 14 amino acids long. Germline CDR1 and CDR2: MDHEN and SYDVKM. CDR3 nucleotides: TGTGCCAGCAGTTTAATAGGGGGGAACACTGAAGCTTTCTTT. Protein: CASSLIGGNTEAFF.

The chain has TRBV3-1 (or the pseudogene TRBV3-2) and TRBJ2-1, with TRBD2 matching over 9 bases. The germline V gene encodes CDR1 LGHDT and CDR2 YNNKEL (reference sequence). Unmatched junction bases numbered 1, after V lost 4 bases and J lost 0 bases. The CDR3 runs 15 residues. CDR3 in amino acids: CASSPSGTSYNEQFF. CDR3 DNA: TGTGCCAGCAGCCCTAGCGGGACCTCCTACAATGAGCAGTTCTTC.

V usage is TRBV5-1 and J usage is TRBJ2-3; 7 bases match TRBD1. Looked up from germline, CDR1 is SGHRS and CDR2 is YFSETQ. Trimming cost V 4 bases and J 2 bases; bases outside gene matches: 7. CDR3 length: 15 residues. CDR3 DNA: TGCGCCAGCAGCACCACAGGGGCGGCCACAGATACGCAGTATTTT. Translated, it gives CASSTTGAATDTQYF.

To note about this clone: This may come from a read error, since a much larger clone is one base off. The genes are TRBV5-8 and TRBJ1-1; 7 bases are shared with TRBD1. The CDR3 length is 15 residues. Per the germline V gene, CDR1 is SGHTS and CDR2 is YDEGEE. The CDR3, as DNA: TGTACCAGCAGCTTCGGGACAGTGGGATACACTGAAGCTTTCTTT. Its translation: CTSSFGTVGYTEAFF.

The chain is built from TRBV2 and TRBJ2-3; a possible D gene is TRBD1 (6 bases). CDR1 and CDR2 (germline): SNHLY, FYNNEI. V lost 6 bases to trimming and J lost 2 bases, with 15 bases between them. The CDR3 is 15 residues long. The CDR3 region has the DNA TGTGCCAGCAGGGCCCAGGGGTTACCCACAGATACGCAGTATTTT. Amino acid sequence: CASRAQGLPTDTQYF.

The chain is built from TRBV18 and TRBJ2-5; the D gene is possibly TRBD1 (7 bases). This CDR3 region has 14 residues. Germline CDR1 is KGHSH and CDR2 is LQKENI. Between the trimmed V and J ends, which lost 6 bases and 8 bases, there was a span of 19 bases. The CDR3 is CASSMGQSGGTQYF. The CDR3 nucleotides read TGTGCCAGCTCCATGGGACAGTCCGGGGGAACCCAGTACTTC.

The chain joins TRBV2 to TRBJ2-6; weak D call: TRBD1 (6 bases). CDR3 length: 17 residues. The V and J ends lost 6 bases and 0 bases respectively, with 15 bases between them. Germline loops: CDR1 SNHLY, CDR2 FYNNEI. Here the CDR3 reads CASRPRTVGSGANVLTF. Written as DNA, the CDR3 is TGTGCCAGCAGACCGAGGACAGTGGGCTCTGGGGCCAACGTCCTGACTTTC.

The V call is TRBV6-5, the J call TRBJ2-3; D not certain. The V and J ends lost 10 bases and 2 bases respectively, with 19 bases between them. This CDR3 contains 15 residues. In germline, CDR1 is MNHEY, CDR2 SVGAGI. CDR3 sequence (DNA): TGTGCCACCAGACGCTTTCTACCTGACACAGATACGCAGTATTTT. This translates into CATRRFLPDTDTQYF.

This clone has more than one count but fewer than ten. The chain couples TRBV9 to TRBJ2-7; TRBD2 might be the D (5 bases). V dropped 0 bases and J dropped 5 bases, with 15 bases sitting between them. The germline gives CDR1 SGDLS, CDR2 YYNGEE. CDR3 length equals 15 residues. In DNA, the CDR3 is TGTGCCAGCAGCGTAGCAGAGGGTTTAACCCACGAGCAGTACTTC. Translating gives CASSVAEGLTHEQYF.

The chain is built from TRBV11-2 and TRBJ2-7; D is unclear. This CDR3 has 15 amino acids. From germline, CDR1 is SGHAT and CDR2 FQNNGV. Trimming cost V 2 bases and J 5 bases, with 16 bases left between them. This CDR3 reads CASSLRPAPRDEQYF. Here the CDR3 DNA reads TGTGCCAGCAGCTTAAGGCCAGCCCCCCGGGACGAGCAGTACTTC.

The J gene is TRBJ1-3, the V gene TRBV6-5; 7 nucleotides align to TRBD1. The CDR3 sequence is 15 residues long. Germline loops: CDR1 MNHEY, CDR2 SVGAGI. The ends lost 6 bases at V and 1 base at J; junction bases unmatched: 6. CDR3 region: CASRNPGGSGNTIYF. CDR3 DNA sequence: TGTGCCAGCAGAAATCCAGGGGGGTCTGGAAACACCATATATTTT.

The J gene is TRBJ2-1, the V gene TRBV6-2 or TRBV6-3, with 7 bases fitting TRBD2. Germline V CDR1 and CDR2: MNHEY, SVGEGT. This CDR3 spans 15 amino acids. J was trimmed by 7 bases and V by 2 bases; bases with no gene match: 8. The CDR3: CASSYLAEQENEQFF. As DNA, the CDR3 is TGTGCCAGCAGTTACCTAGCGGAGCAAGAGAATGAGCAGTTCTTC.

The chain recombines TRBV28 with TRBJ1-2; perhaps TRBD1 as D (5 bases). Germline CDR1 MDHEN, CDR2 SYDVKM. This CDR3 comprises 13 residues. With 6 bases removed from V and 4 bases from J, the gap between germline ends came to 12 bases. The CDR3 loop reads CASSSHDSYGYTF. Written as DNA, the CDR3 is TGTGCCAGCAGCTCCCACGACAGCTATGGCTACACCTTC.

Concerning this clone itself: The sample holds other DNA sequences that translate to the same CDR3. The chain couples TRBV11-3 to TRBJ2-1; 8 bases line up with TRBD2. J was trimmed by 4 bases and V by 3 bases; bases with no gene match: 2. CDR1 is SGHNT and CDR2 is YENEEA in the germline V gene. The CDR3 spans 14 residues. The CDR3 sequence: CASSLSGGYNEQFF. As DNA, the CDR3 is TGTGCCAGCAGCTTGAGCGGGGGATACAATGAGCAGTTCTTC. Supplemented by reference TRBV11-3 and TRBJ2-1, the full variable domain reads EAGVVQSPRYKIIEKKQPVAFWCNPISGHNTLYWYLQNLGQGPELLIRYENEEAVDDSQLPKDRFSAERLKGVDSTLKIQPAELGDSAVYLCASSLSGGYNEQFFGPGTRLTVL.

CDR3 DNA sequence: TGTGCCAGCAGTTTAAATATGAGGGGGACTAGCGGGAGGTCAGATACGCAGTATTTT. Amino acid sequence: CASSLNMRGTSGRSDTQYF. The chain uses TRBV27 and TRBJ2-3; 15 bases map to TRBD2. V was pared by 2 bases and J by 4 bases, with 10 bases of the junction left unmatched. CDR3 length: 19 amino acids. Germline loops: CDR1 MNHEY, CDR2 SMNVEV (reference sequence).

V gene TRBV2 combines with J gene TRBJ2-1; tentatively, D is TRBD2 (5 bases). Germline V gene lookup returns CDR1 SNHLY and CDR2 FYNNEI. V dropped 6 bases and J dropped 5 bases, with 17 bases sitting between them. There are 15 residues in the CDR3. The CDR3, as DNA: TGTGCCAGCAGCATACGGGAAATCAATCACAATGAGCAGTTCTTC. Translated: CASSIREINHNEQFF.